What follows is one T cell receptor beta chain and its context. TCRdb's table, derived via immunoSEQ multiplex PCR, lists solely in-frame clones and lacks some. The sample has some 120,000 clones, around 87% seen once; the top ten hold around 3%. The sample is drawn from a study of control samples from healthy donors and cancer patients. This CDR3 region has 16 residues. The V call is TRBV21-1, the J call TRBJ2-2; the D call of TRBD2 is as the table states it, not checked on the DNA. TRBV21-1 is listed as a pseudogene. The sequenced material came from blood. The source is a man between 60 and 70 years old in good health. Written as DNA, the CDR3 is TGTGCCAGCAGCAAAGGTAAGCGGGGGCACACCGGGGAGCTGTTTTTT. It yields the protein CASSKGKRGHTGELFF.